This record concerns one T cell receptor beta chain sequence. This specimen belongs to a study of T cell changes during pregnancy in multiple sclerosis. CDR3 length equals 16 residues. Germline CDR1 and CDR2: SGHNT and YYREEE (reference sequence). V gave up 2 bases and J gave up 3 bases; unmatched junction bases: 5. Some clones are missing from TCRdb's copy, which holds only in-frame ones; the method was immunoSEQ multiplex PCR. This sample has 35,000 to 55,000 clones, with more than 75% found just once. This TCR was recovered from a female donor in good health, enrolled as a control in a pregnancy study. Sample: CD8+ T cells from peripheral blood mononuclear cells, taken after pregnancy. This chain connects TRBV5-4 to TRBJ2-3; 11 bases are shared with TRBD2. This CDR3 reads CASSFTSGGETDTQYF. CDR3 coding DNA: TGTGCCAGCAGCTTCACTAGCGGGGGAGAAACAGATACGCAGTATTTT.